This T cell receptor (beta chain) was profiled in a study of cytomegalovirus exposure and HLA in healthy donors. Findings and caveats of the study: An ancestry cluster, one associated with Asian ancestry, reportedly showed fewer N-insertions than the approximately 670-donor mean in a later analysis.

CDR3 length: 13 amino acids. CDR1 SGHVS and CDR2 FQNEAQ come from the germline V gene. The V and J ends lost 5 bases and 6 bases, in that order; junction bases with no gene match: 4. Use of 60 Vbeta and 13 Jbeta primers characterized the PCR. Assay used: immunoSEQ multiplex PCR; TCRdb lists only in-frame clones, some missing. The table lists roughly 250,000 clones, about four fifths of them singletons. Remarks on this clone: Antigen: not known.

The sequencing sample was made of PBMCs. This receptor was taken from a woman aged 35 to 49 in good health and CMV-seropositive. The chain is built from TRBV7-8 and TRBJ1-2, with 9 positions matching TRBD1. The CDR3 coding sequence is TGTGCCAGCAGCCTTTGGGACAGGGATGGCTACACCTTC. It encodes CASSLWDRDGYTF. Drawing the rest from reference TRBV7-8 and TRBJ1-2, the complete variable domain is GAGVSQSPRYKVAKRGQDVALRCDPISGHVSLFWYQQALGQGPEFLTYFQNEAQLDKSGLPSDRFFAERPEGSVSTLKIQRTQQEDSAVYLCASSLWDRDGYTFGSGTRLTVV.